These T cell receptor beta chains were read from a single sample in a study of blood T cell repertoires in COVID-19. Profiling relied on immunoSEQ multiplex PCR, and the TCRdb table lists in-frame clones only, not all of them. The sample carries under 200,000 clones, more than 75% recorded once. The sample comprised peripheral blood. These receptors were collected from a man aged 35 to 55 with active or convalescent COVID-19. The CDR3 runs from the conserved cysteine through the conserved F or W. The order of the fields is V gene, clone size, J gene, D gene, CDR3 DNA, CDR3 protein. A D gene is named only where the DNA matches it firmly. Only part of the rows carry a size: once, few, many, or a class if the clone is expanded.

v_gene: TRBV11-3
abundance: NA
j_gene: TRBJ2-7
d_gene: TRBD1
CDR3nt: TGTGCCAGCAGCTCGGGACAGGGAAACGACGAGCAGTACTTC
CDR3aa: CASSSGQGNDEQYF

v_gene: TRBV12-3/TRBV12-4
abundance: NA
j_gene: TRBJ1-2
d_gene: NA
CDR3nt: TGTGCCAGCAGTTTAGCTGGACAACATTACACCTTC
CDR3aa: CASSLAGQHYTF

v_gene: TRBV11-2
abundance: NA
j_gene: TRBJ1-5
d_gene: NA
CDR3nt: TGTGCCAGCAGCTTAGTGTCAGGGGATCAGCCCCAGCATTTT
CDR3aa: CASSLVSGDQPQHF

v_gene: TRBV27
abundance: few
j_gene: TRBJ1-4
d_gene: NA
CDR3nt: TGTGCCAGCAGTCCCAGGGAGGCTTGGGAAAAACTGTTTTTT
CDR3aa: CASSPREAWEKLFF

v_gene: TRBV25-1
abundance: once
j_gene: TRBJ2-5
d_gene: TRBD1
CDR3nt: TGTGCCAGCAGTGCCCGGACAGGGGTAGAGACCCAGTACTTC
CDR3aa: CASSARTGVETQYF

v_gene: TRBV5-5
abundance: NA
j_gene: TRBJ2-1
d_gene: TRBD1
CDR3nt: TGTGCCAGCAGCTTGGCCTTTGGTGGGACAGGGGGTTACAATGAGCAGTTCTTC
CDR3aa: CASSLAFGGTGGYNEQFF

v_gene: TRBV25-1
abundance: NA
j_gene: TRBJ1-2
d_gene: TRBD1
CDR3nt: TGTGCCAGCAGTGTTTGGACAGGGGAGGGCTACACCTTC
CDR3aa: CASSVWTGEGYTF

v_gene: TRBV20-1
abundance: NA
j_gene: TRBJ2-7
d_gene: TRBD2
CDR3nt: TGCAGTGCTAGTGGAGGTTTAACCGGGGGGTTCTCCTACGAGCAGTACTTC
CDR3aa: CSASGGLTGGFSYEQYF

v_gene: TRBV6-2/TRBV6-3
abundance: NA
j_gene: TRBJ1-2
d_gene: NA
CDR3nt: TGTGCCAGCAGTTACTCGGCGGGTGTCAACTATGGCTACACCTTC
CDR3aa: CASSYSAGVNYGYTF

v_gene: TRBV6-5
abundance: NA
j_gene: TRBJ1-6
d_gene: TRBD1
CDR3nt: TGTGCCAGCGGGGGGGACAGGGCTAATTCACCCCTCCACTTT
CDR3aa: CASGGDRANSPLHF

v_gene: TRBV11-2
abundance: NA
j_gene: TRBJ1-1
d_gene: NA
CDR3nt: TGTGCCAGCAGCTCCTGGGACAAGAACACTGAAGCTTTCTTT
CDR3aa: CASSSWDKNTEAFF

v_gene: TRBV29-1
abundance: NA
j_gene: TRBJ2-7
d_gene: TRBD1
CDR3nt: TGCAGCGTCCCCGGGACAGGGGTCTACGAGCAGTACTTC
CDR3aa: CSVPGTGVYEQYF

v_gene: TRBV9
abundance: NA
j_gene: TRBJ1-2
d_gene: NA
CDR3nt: TGTGCCAGCAGCGTAGACCCGGGTAGCTATGGCTACACCTTC
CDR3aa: CASSVDPGSYGYTF

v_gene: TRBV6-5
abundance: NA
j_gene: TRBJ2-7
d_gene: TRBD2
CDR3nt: TGTGCCAGCAGTTACTCCAGCGGGAACGAGCAGTACTTC
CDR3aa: CASSYSSGNEQYF

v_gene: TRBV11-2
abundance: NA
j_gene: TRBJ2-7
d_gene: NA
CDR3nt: TGTGCCAGCAGCCGGACTTATAGTAGCTCCTACGAGCAGTACTTC
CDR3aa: CASSRTYSSSYEQYF

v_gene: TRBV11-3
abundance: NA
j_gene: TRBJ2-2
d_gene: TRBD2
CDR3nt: TGTGCCAGCAACGTAGCGGGGGCCACCGGGGAGCTGTTTTTT
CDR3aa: CASNVAGATGELFF

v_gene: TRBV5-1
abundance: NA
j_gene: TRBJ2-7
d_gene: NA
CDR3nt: TGCGCCAGCAGCTCAGGACAGACTCAATACTCCTACGAGCAGTACTTC
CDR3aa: CASSSGQTQYSYEQYF

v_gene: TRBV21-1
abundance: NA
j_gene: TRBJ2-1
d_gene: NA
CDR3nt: TGTGCCAGCAGCACAAGACCCGGGACTTCCCCCTACAATGAGCAGTTCTTC
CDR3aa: CASSTRPGTSPYNEQFF

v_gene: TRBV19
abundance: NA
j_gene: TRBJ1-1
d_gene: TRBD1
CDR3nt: TGTGCCAGTAGTCCAGGGACAGCGAACACTGAAGCTTTCTTT
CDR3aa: CASSPGTANTEAFF

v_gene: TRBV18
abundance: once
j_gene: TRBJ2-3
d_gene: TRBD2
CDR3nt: TGTGCCAGCTCACCACCCCAGACTAGCGGCACAGATACGCAGTATTTT
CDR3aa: CASSPPQTSGTDTQYF

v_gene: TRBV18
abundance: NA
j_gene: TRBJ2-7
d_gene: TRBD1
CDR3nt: TGTGCCAGCTCACCGGGACAGGTTCGACCCTACGAGCAGTACTTC
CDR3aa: CASSPGQVRPYEQYF

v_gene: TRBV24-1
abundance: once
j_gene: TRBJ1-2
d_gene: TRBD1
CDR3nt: TGTGCCACCAGTGACACACGCACAGGGGTCATAGGAAGGTACACCTTC
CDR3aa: CATSDTRTGVIGRYTF

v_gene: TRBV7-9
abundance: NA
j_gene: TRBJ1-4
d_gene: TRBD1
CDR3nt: TGTGCCAGCAGCTTAGTAAGGGGACAGCCAAATGAAAAACTGTTTTTT
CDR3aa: CASSLVRGQPNEKLFF

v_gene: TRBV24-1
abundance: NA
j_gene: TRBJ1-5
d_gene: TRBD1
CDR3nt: TGTGCCACCAGTGATCCCACAGGGGACAATCAGCCCCAGCATTTT
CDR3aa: CATSDPTGDNQPQHF

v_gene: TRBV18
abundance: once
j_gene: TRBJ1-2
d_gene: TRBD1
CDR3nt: TGTGCCAGCTCACCAGAGGGGGCTGGCTATGGCTACACCTTC
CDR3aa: CASSPEGAGYGYTF

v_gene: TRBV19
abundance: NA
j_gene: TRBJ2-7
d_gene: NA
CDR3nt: TGTGCCAGTAGTATAGATCTTAGTGGGACACTAAAGGGGTACGAGCAGTACTTC
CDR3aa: CASSIDLSGTLKGYEQYF

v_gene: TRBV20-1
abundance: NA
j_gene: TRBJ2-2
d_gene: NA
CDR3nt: TGCAGTGCTAGTTCGGTGAACACCGGGGAGCTGTTTTTT
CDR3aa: CSASSVNTGELFF

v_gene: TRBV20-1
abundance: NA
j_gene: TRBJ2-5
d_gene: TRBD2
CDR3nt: TGCAGTGCTAGTGGGACTAGCGGGGGGCGAGAGACCCAGTACTTC
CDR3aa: CSASGTSGGRETQYF

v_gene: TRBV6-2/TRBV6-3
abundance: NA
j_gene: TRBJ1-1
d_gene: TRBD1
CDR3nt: TGTGCCAGCAGTGGCCGACAGGGAAACACTGAAGCTTTCTTT
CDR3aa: CASSGRQGNTEAFF

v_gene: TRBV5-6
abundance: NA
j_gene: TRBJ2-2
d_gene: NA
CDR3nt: TGTGCCAGCAGCTTGGCTACGAACACCGGGGAGCTGTTTTTT
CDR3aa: CASSLATNTGELFF

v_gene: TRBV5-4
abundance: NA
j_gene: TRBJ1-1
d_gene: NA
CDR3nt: TGTGCCAGCAGCTCCGACAAACTGAACACTGAAGCTTTCTTT
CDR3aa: CASSSDKLNTEAFF

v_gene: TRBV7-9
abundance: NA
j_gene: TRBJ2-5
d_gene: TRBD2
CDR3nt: TGTGCCAGCAGCCTCGGGACTAGCGGACAAGAGACCCAGTACTTC
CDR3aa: CASSLGTSGQETQYF

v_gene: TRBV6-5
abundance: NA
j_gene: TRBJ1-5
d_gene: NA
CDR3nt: TGTGTCAGCAAGCAGCAGGTCAATATCAATCAGCCCCAGCATTTT
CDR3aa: CVSKQQVNINQPQHF

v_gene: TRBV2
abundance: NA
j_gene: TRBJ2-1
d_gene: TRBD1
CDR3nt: TGTGCCAGCAGTGAAGCGGTTGGGACAGGGAGCGATGAGCAGTTCTTC
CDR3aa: CASSEAVGTGSDEQFF

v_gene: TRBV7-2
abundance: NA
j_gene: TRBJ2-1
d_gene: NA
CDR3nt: TGTGCCAGCAGCTTAGACTGGCGGGGAAACAATGAGCAGTTCTTC
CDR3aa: CASSLDWRGNNEQFF

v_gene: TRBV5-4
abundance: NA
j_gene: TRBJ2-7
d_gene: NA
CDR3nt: TGTGCCAGCAGCTTGTTTGGGGAGTCGGTAACCTACGAGCAGTACTTC
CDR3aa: CASSLFGESVTYEQYF

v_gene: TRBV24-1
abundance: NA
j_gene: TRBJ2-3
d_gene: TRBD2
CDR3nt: TGTGCCACCAGTGATGAGGGACTAGCGGGAGGAGATACGCAGTATTTT
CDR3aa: CATSDEGLAGGDTQYF

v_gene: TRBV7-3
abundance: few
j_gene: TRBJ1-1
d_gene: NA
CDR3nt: TGTGCCAGCAGCGACACCACAGGGAGTGAAGCTTTCTTT
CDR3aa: CASSDTTGSEAFF

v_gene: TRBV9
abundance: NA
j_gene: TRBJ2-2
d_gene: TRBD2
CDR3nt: TGTGCCAGCGGCCGGGGGGGAGCCGGGGAGCTGTTTTTT
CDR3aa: CASGRGGAGELFF